The clone carrying this T cell receptor beta chain came up a few times. Its antigen is currently unknown. V trimming: 0 bases; J trimming: 3 bases; junction bases outside the gene matches: 2. The V gene's germline CDR1 is MNHEY and CDR2 SMNVEV (reference sequence). This CDR3 contains 14 residues. The data were obtained in a study of fetal regulatory T cell absence and autoimmunity. Study observations and caveats: Compared with cord blood, pancreas showed oligoclonal TCR enrichment, some clones over 80-fold. In IPEX syndrome, oligoclonal enrichment was read as supporting prenatal antigen-driven autoimmunity in the pancreas. Broadly similar TRB gene family usage was seen in pancreas and cord blood.

The method was immunoSEQ multiplex PCR; TCRdb's version includes in-frame clones alone and lacks a portion of them. The data show 95,000 to 100,000 clones, with 55% to 75% seen just once and roughly 2% held by the top ten. Material for sequencing was pancreas tissue. The sequence was obtained from a male donor with IPEX syndrome. The chain joins TRBV27 to TRBJ2-7, with 7 bases identical to TRBD1. CDR3 coding DNA: TGTGCCAGCAGTTTATCGACAGGGCTCTACGAGCAGTACTTC. This codes for CASSLSTGLYEQYF.